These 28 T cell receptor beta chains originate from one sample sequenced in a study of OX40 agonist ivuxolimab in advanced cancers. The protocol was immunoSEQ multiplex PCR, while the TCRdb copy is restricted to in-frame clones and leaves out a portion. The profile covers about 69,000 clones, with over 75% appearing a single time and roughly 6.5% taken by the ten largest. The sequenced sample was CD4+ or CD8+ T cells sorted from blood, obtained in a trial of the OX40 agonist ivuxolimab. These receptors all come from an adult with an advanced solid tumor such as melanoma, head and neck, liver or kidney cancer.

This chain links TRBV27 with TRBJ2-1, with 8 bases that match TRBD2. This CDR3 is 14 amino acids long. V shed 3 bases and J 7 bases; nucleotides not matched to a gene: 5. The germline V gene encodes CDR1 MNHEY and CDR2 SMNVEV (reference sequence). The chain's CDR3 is CASSFSGGQNEQFF. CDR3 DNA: TGTGCCAGCAGTTTCTCGGGGGGGCAGAATGAGCAGTTCTTC.

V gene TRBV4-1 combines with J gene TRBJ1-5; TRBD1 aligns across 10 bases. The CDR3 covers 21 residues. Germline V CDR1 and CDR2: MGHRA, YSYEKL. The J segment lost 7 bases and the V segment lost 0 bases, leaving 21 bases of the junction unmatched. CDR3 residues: CASSQEGVLGTGVDSIQPQHF. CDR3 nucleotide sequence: TGCGCCAGCAGCCAAGAAGGGGTGCTCGGGACAGGGGTCGATTCAATCCAGCCCCAGCATTTT.

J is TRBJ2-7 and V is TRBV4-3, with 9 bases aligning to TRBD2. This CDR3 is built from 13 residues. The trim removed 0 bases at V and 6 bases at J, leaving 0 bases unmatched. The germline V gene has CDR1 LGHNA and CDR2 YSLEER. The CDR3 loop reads CASSQDSGGEQYF. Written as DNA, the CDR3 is TGCGCCAGCAGCCAAGATAGCGGGGGCGAGCAGTACTTC.

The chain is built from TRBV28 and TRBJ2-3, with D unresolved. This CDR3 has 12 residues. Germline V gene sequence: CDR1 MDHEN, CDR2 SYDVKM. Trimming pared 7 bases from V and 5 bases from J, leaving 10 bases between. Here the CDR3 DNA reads TGTGCCAGCACAATGGGTGGAGATACGCAGTATTTT. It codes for CASTMGGDTQYF.

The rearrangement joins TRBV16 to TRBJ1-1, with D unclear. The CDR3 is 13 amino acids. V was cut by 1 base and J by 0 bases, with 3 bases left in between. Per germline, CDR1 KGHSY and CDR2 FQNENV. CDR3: CASSQWLNTEAFF. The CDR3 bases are TGTGCCAGCAGCCAATGGCTGAACACTGAAGCTTTCTTT.

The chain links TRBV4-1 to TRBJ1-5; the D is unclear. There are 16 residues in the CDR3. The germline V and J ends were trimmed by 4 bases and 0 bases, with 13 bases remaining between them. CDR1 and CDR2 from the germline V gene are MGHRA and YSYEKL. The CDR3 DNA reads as TGCGCCAGCAGCCGGCTTCTGGTGGGTAGCAATCAGCCCCAGCATTTT. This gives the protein CASSRLLVGSNQPQHF.

The CDR3 reads CASSQVGGELFF. CDR3 in DNA: TGCGCCAGCAGCCAAGTTGGCGGGGAGCTGTTTTTT. The V gene is TRBV4-3, the J gene TRBJ2-2; D not resolved. The CDR3 spans 12 residues. Looked up from germline, CDR1 is LGHNA and CDR2 is YSLEER. Deletions cut 1 base from V and 7 bases from J, with 4 bases between.

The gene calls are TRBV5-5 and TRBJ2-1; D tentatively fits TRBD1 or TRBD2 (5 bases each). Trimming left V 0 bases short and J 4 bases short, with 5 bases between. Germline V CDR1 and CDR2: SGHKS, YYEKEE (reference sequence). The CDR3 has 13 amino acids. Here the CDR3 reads CASSLGGYNEQFF. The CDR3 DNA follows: TGTGCCAGCAGCTTGGGGGGGTACAATGAGCAGTTCTTC.

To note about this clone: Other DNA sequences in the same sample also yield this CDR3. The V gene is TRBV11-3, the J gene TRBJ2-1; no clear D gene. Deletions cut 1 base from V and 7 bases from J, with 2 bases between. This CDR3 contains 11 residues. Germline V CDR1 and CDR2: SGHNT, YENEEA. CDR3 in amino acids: CASSLGNEQFF. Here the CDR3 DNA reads TGTGCCAGCAGCTTAGGGAATGAGCAGTTCTTC.

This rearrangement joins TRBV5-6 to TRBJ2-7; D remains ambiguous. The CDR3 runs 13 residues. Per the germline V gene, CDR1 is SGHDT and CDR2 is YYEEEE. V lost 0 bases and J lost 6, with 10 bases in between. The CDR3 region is CASSLDPQGEQYF. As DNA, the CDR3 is TGTGCCAGCAGCTTGGACCCACAAGGCGAGCAGTACTTC. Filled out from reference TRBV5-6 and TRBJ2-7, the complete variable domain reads DAGVTQSPTHLIKTRGQQVTLRCSPKSGHDTVSWYQQALGQGPQFIFQYYEEEERQRGNFPDRFSGHQFPNYSSELNVNALLLGDSALYLCASSLDPQGEQYFGPGTRLTVT.

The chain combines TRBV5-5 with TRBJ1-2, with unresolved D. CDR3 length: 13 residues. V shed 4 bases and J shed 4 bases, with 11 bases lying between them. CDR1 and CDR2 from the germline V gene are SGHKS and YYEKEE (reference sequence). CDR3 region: CASSLSDLYGYTF. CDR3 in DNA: TGTGCCAGCAGCCTTTCGGACCTCTATGGCTACACCTTC.

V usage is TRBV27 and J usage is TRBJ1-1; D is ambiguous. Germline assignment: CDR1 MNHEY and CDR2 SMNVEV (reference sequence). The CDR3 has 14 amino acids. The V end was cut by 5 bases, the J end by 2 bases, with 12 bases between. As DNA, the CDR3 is TGTGCCAGCAGTCGAGTAGCCGACAACACTGAAGCTTTCTTT. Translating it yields CASSRVADNTEAFF.

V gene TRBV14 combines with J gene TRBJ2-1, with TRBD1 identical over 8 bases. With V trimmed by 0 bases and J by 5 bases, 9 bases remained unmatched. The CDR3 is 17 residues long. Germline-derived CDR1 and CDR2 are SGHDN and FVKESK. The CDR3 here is CASSQDSGTGPDNEQFF. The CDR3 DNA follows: TGTGCCAGCAGCCAAGACTCGGGGACAGGACCAGACAATGAGCAGTTCTTC.

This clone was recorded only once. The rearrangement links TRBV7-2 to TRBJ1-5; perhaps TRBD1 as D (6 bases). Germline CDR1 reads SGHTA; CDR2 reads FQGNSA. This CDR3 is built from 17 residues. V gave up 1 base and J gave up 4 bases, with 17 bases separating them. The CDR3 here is CASSLEDSLEHNQPQHF. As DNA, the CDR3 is TGTGCCAGCAGCTTAGAGGACAGCCTAGAACATAATCAGCCCCAGCATTTT.

CDR3 nucleotides: TGTGCCAGCAGCGTAGGACAGAACACCGGGGAGCTGTTTTTT. Its protein product is CASSVGQNTGELFF. V and J are TRBV9 and TRBJ2-2; unclear D gene. The CDR3 totals 14 residues. The germline CDR1 and CDR2 sequences are SGDLS and YYNGEE. Between the trimmed V and J ends, which lost 0 bases and 1 base, there was a span of 4 bases.

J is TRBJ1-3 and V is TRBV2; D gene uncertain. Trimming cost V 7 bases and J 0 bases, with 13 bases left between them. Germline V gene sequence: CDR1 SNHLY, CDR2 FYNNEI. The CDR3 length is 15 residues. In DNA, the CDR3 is TGTGCCAGCACCCTCTCCAGATTCTCTGGAAACACCATATATTTT. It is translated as CASTLSRFSGNTIYF.

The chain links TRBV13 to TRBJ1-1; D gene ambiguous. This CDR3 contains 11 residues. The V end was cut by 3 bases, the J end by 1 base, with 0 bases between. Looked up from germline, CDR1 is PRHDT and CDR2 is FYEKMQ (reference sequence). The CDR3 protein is CASSLNTEAFF. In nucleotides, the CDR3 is TGTGCCAGCAGCTTGAACACTGAAGCTTTCTTT.

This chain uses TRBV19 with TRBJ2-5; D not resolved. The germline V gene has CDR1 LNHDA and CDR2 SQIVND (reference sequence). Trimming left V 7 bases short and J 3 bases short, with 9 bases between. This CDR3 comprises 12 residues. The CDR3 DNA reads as TGTGCCAGTAACTCACCTGAAGAGACCCAGTACTTC. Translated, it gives CASNSPEETQYF.

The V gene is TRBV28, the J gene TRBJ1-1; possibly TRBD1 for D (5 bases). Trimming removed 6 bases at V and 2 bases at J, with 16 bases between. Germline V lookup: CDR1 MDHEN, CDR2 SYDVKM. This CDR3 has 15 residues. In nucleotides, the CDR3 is TGTGCCAGCAGCCTTTCAAGGGGCCCTAACACTGAAGCTTTCTTT. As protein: CASSLSRGPNTEAFF.

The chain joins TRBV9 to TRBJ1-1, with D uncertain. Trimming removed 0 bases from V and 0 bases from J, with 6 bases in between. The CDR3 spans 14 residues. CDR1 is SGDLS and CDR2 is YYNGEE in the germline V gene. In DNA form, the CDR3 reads TGTGCCAGCAGCGTAGCAGTAATGAACACTGAAGCTTTCTTT. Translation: CASSVAVMNTEAFF. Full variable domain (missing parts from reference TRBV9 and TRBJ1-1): DSGVTQTPKHLITATGQRVTLRCSPRSGDLSVYWYQQSLDQGLQFLIQYYNGEERAKGNILERFSAQQFPDLHSELNLSSLELGDSALYFCASSVAVMNTEAFFGQGTRLTVV.

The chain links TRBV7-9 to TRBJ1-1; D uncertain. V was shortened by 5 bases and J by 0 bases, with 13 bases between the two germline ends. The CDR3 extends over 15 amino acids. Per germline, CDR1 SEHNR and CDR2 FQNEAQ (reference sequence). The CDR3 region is CASSLQLGMNTEAFF. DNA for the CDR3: TGTGCCAGCAGCCTTCAGCTGGGGATGAACACTGAAGCTTTCTTT. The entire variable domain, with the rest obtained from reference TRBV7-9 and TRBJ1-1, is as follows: DTGVSQNPRHKITKRGQNVTFRCDPISEHNRLYWYRQTLGQGPEFLTYFQNEAQLEKSRLLSDRFSAERPKGSFSTLEIQRTEQGDSAMYLCASSLQLGMNTEAFFGQGTRLTVV.

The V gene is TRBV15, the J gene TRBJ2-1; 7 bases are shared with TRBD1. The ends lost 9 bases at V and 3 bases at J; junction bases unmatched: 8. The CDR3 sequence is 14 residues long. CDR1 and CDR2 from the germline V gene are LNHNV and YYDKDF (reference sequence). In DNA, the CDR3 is TGTGCCACAGGAACAGGGGCTAGCTACAATGAGCAGTTCTTC. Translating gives CATGTGASYNEQFF.

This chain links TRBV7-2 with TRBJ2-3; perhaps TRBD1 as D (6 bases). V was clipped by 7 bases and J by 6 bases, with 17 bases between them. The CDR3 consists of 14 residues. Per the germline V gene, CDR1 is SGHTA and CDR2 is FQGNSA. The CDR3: CASILSGGGDTQYF. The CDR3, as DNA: TGTGCCAGCATCCTATCTGGGGGCGGGGATACGCAGTATTTT.

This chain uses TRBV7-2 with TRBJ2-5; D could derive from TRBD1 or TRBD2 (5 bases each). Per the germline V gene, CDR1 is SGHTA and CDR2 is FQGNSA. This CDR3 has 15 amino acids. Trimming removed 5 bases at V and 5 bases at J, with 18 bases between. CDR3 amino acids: CASSQMGTGGETQYF. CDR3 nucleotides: TGTGCCAGCAGCCAAATGGGGACGGGCGGGGAGACCCAGTACTTC.

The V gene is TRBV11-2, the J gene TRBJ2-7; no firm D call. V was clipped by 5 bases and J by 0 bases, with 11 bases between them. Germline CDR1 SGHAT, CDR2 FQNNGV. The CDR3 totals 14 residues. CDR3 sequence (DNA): TGTGCCAGCAGCCCCTTTGGAAGCTCCTACGAGCAGTACTTC. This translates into CASSPFGSSYEQYF.

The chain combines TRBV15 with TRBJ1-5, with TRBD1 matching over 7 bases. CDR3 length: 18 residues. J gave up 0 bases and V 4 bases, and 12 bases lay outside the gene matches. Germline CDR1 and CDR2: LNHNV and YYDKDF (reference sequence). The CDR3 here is CATSTSTEGTDSNQPQHF. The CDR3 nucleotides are TGTGCCACCAGCACATCTACGGAAGGGACAGATAGCAATCAGCCCCAGCATTTT.

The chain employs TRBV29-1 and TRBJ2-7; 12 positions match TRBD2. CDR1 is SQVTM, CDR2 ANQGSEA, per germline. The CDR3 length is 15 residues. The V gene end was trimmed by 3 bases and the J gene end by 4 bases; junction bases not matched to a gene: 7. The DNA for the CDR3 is TGCAGCGTTGACGATACTAGCGGGAGGACTTACGAGCAGTACTTC. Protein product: CSVDDTSGRTYEQYF.

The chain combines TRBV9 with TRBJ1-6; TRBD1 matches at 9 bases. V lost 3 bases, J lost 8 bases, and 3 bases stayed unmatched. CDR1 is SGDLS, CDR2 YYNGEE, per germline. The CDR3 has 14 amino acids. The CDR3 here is CASSDDRGYSPLHF. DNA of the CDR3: TGTGCCAGCAGCGACGACAGGGGGTATTCACCCCTCCACTTT.